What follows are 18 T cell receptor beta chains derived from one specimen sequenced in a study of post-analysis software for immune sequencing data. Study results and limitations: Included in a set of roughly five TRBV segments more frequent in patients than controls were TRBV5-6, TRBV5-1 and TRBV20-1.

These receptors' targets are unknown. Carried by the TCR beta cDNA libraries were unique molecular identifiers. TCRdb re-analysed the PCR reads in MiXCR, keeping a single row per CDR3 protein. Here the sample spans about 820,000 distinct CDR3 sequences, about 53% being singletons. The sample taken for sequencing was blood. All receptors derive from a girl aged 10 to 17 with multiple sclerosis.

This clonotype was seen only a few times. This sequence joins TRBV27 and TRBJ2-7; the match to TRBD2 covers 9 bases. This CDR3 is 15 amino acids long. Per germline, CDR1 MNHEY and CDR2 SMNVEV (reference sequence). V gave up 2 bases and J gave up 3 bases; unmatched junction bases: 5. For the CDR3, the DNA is TGTGCCAGCAGTTTAGCCAGCGGGGGGATCTACGAGCAGTACTTC. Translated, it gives CASSLASGGIYEQYF.

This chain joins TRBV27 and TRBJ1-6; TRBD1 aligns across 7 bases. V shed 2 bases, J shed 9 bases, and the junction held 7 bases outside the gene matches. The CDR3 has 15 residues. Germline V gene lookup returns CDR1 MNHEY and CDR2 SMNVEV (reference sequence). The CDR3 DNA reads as TGTGCCAGCAGTTTAAGAACAGGGGAGGTTTCACCCCTCCACTTT. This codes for CASSLRTGEVSPLHF.

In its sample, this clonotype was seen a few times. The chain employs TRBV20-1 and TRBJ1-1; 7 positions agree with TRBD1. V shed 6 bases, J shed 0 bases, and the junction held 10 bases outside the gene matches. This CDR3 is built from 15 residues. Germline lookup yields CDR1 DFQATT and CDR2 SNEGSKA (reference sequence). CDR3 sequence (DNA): TGCAGTGCCTGGTGGGACAGAGCGCTGAACACTGAAGCTTTCTTT. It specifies CSAWWDRALNTEAFF.

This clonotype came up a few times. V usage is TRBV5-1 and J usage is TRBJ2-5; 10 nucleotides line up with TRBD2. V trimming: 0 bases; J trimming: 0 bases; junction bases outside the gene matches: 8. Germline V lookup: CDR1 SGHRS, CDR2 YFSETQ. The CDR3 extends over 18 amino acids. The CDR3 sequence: CASSLALIAGGNQETQYF. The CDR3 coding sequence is TGCGCCAGCAGCTTGGCCCTGATAGCGGGGGGCAACCAAGAGACCCAGTACTTC.

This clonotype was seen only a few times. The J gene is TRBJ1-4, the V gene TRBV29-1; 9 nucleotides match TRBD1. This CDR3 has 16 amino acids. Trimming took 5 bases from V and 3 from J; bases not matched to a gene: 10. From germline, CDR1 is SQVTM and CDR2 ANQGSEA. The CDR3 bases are TGCAGCGTTCTAGTAACAGGGGGCGCGGCTAATGAAAAACTGTTTTTT. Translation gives CSVLVTGGAANEKLFF.

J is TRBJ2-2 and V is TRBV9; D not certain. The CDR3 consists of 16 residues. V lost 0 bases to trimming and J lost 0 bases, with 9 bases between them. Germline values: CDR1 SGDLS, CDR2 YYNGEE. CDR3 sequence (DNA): TGTGCCAGCAGCGTAGATCCTAGTTCGAACACCGGGGAGCTGTTTTTT. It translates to CASSVDPSSNTGELFF.

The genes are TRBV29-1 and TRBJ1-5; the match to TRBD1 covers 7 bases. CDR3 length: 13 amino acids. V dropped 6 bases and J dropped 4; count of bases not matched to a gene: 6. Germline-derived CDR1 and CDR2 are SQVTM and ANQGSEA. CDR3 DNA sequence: TGCAGCGTCGCGGACAGGCTAAATCAGCCCCAGCATTTT. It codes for CSVADRLNQPQHF.

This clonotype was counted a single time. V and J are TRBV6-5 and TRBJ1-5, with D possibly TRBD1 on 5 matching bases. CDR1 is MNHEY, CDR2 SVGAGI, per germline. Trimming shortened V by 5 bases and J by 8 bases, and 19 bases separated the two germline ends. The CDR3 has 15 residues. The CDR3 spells CASSVAGGIGKPQHF. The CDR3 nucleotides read TGTGCCAGCAGTGTCGCGGGGGGAATAGGGAAGCCCCAGCATTTT.

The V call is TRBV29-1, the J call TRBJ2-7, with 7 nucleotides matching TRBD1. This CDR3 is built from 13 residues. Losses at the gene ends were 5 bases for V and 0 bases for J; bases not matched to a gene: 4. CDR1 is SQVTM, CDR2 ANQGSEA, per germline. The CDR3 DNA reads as TGCAGCGTTATGACAGGGAGCTCCTACGAGCAGTACTTC. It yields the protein CSVMTGSSYEQYF.

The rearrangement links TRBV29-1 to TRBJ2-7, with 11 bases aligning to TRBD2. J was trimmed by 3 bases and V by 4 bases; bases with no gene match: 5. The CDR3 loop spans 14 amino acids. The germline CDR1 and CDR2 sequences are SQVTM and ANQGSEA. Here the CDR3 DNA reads TGCAGCGTTGGTACCGGGACTAGCGGCTACGAGCAGTACTTC. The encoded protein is CSVGTGTSGYEQYF.

The CDR3 region is CSVCQLGGTAYGYTF. The CDR3 bases are TGCAGCGTCTGCCAGTTGGGGGGTACGGCCTATGGCTACACCTTC. The chain combines TRBV29-1 with TRBJ1-2; tentative D call: TRBD1 (5 bases). Trimming stripped 6 bases from V and 4 bases from J, with 21 bases between. This CDR3 is 15 amino acids long. Germline CDR1 and CDR2: SQVTM and ANQGSEA.

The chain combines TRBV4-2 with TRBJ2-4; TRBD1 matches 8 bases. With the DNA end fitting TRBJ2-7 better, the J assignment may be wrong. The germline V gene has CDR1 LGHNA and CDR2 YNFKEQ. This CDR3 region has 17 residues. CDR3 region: CASSQEKGGQGFYEQYF. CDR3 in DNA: TGTGCCAGCAGCCAAGAGAAGGGCGGACAGGGATTCTACGAGCAGTACTTC.

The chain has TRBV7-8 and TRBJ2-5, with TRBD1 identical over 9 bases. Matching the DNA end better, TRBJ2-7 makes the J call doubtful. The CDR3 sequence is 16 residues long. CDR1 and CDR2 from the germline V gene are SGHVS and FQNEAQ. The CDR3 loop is CASSSLAGQGPYEQYF. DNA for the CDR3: TGTGCCAGCAGCTCACTCGCGGGACAGGGACCCTACGAGCAGTACTTC.

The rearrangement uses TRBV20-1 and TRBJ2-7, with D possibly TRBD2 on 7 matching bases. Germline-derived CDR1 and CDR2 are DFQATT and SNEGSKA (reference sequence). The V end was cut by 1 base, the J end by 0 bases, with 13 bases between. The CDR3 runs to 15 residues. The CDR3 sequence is CSARGPAGASYEQYF. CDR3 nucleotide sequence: TGCAGTGCTAGAGGTCCGGCGGGGGCCTCCTACGAGCAGTACTTC.

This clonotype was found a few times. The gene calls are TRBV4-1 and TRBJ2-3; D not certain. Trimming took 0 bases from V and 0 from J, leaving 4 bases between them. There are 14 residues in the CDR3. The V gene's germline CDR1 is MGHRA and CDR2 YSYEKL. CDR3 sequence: CASSQDLSTDTQYF. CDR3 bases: TGCGCCAGCAGCCAAGATCTTAGCACAGATACGCAGTATTTT.

CDR3 region: CASSQETGGNLLGPYGYTF. The CDR3 region has the DNA TGCGCCAGCAGCCAGGAAACAGGGGGCAACTTGTTGGGACCTTATGGCTACACCTTC. The V gene is TRBV4-1, the J gene TRBJ1-2, with TRBD1 matching over 9 bases. Germline V gene data show CDR1 as MGHRA and CDR2 as YSYEKL. The CDR3 contains 19 residues. Losses at the gene ends were 3 bases for V and 5 bases for J; bases not matched to a gene: 19.

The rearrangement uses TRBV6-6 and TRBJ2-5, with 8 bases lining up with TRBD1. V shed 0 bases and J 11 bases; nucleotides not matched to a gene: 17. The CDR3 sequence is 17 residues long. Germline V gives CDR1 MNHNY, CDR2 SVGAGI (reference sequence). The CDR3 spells CASSYSTTGDPVEEQYF. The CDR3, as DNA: TGTGCCAGCAGTTACTCAACGACAGGGGACCCCGTCGAGGAGCAGTACTTC.

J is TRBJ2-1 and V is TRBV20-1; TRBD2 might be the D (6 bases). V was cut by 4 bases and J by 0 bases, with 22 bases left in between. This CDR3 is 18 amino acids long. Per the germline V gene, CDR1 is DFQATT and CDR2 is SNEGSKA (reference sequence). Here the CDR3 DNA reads TGCAGTGCTACCTCTCGAGGGAGCGGGCTAAGCTCCTACAATGAGCAGTTCTTC. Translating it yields CSATSRGSGLSSYNEQFF.